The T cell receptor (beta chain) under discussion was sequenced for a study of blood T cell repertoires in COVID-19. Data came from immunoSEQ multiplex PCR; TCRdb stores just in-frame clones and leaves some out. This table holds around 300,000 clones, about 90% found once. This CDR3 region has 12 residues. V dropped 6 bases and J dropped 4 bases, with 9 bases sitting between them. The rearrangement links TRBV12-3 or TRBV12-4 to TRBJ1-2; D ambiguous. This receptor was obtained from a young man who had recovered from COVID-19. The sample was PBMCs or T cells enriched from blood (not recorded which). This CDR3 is CASSWSLYGYTF. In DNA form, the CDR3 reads TGTGCCAGCAGCTGGAGTCTCTATGGCTACACCTTC.